This is a list of T cell receptor beta chains from one sample in a study of graft-versus-host responses after intestinal transplantation. Libraries were prepared by immunoSEQ multiplex PCR; TCRdb keeps only in-frame clonotypes and omits some of them. This repertoire shows some 25,000 clones, approximately 93% found once; its top ten account for around 0.57%. Material: PBMCs, obtained 18 days after transplant. The receptors were sampled from a human patient who received an intestinal transplant, so some T cells may come from the graft donor. Each CDR3 is given without its conserved first and last residue. The order of the fields is V gene, D gene, CDR3 protein. A D gene is named only where the DNA matches it firmly.

V: TRBV19; D: TRBD2; CDR3: ASSAGTSGGTFPRGTQY
V: TRBV19; D: -; CDR3: ASSAGGAGPYNEQF
V: TRBV11-3; D: -; CDR3: ASSDGRNQPQH
V: TRBV4-1; D: -; CDR3: ASSQDAGSNQPQH
V: TRBV2; D: -; CDR3: ASRWGGVFSGELF
V: TRBV9; D: TRBD1; CDR3: ASSVGDRSLSYEQY
V: TRBV30; D: -; CDR3: AWSVFGEQPQH
V: TRBV4-1; D: -; CDR3: ASSPWRDSSSAPEQF
V: TRBV5-1; D: -; CDR3: ASSRMSSGNTIY
V: TRBV6-4; D: TRBD2; CDR3: ASSGTSGGPDTQY
V: TRBV11-2; D: -; CDR3: ASSLVQLLYEQY
V: TRBV5-1; D: -; CDR3: ASSLQGGRSSPLH
V: TRBV6-5; D: -; CDR3: ASSPSADTQY